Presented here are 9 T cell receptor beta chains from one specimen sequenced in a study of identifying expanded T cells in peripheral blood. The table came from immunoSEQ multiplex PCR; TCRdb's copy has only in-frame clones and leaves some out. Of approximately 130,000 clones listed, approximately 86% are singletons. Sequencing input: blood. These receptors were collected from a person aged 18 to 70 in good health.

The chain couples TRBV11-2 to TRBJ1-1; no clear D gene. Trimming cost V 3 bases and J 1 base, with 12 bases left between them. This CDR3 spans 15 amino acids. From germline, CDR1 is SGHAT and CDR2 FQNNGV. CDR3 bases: TGTGCCAGCAGCTTGCGCCTCGGTCAGAACACTGAAGCTTTCTTT. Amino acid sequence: CASSLRLGQNTEAFF.

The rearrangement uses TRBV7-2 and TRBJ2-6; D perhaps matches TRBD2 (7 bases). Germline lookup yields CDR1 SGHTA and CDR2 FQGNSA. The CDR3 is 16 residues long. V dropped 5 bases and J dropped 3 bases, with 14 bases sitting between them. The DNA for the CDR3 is TGTGCCAGCAGCCTAATGGGGGGGCTTGGGGCCAACGTCCTGACTTTC. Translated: CASSLMGGLGANVLTF.

The CDR3 is CASSMWGPDTQYF. CDR3 DNA sequence: TGTGCCAGTAGTATGTGGGGACCGGATACGCAGTATTTT. The J gene is TRBJ2-3, the V gene TRBV19; D is possibly TRBD1 or TRBD2 (5 bases each). V was pared by 3 bases and J by 6 bases, with 10 bases between. Germline-derived CDR1 and CDR2 are LNHDA and SQIVND (reference sequence). The CDR3 runs to 13 residues.

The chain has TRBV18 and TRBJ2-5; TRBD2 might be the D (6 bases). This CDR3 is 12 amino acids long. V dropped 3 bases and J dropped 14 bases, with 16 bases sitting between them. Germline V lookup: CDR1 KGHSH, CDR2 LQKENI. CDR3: CASSPNRDSTYF. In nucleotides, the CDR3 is TGTGCCAGCTCACCGAATCGGGACTCCACATACTTC.

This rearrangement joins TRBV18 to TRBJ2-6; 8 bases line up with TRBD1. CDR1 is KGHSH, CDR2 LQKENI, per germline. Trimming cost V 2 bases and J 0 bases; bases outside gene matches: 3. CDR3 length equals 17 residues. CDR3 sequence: CASSPWTGPSGANVLTF. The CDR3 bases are TGTGCCAGCTCACCATGGACAGGGCCCTCTGGGGCCAACGTCCTGACTTTC.

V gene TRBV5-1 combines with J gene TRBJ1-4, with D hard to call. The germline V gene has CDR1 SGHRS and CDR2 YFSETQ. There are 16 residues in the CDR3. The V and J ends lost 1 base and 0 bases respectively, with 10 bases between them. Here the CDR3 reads CASSLWGPATNEKLFF. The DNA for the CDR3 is TGCGCCAGCAGCTTGTGGGGTCCCGCAACTAATGAAAAACTGTTTTTT. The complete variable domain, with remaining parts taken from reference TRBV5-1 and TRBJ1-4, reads KAGVTQTPRYLIKTRGQQVTLSCSPISGHRSVSWYQQTPGQGLQFLFEYFSETQRNKGNFPGRFSGRQFSNSRSEMNVSTLELGDSALYLCASSLWGPATNEKLFFGSGTQLSVL.

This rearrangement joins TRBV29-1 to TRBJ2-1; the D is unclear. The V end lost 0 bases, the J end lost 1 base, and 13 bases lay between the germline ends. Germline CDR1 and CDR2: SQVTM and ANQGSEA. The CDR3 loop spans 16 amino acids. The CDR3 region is CSVEDLNLQSYNEQFF. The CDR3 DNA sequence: TGCAGCGTTGAAGATCTTAACCTACAGTCCTACAATGAGCAGTTCTTC.

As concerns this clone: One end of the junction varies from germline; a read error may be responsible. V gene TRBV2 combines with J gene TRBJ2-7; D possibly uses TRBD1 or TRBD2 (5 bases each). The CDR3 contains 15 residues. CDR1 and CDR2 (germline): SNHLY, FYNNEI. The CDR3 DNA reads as TGTGCCAGCAGTCAAACCGGGACGGGTGGGGTATTGGATCGTTTC. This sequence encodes CASSQTGTGGVLDRF.

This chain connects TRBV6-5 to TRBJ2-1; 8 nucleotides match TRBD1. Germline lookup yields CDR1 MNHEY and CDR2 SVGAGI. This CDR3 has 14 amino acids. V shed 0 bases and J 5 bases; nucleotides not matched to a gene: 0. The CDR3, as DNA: TGTGCCAGCAGTTACTCGACAGGGGACAATGAGCAGTTCTTC. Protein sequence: CASSYSTGDNEQFF.